Sequencing of this TCR beta chain was carried out in a study of identical twins. Overall study results and limits: A partial confounding effect on zero-insertion analyses could come from invariant MAIT and iNKT cells. Monozygotic twins shared more out-of-frame TCR alpha than recombination models predicted.

TCRdb reprocessed the 5' RACE reads with MiXCR, giving one entry per CDR3 protein. Of about 200,000 distinct CDR3 sequences in the sample, less than 9.5% are singletons; the top ten hold around 5.1%. CDR3 length equals 16 residues. Trimming left V 3 bases short and J 0 bases short, with 16 bases between. CDR1 and CDR2 (germline): DFQATT, SNEGSKA (reference sequence). This clonotype was recorded many times. Antigen specificity is unknown. This TCR was recovered from a woman aged 18-29 years in good health. The rearrangement uses TRBV20-1 and TRBJ2-3; D remains ambiguous. The sequenced material came from memory (CD45RO+) T cells sorted from blood. In nucleotides, the CDR3 is TGCAGTGCTAGTGATTTCCGGGCTACTAGCACAGATACGCAGTATTTT. Translated, it gives CSASDFRATSTDTQYF.